This T cell receptor beta chain was obtained from a study of T cell repertoires in cytomegalovirus infection. Across the whole study: Carrying CMV and the relevant HLA type showed in public TCR beta signatures.

V dropped 3 bases and J dropped 4 bases, with 7 bases sitting between them. CDR1 is SGHVS and CDR2 is FQNEAQ in the germline V gene. The CDR3 is made up of 13 amino acids. With regard to this clonotype: What it binds is unknown.

One entry per CDR3 protein, called by TCRdb with MiXCR from the reads. The sample contains about 740,000 distinct CDR3 sequences, roughly 35% of which appear only once. The study, taken as a whole, reports: The ex vivo response was dominated by HLA-C-restricted CMV-specific TCR beta clonotypes. The study identified carriers of CMV plus the relevant HLA from cumulative public TCR beta family frequency.

Specimen: PBMCs. The sequence was collected from a human donor in good health (CMV status not recorded). Some clones in this sample may be carry-over from other donors' samples. V usage is TRBV7-8 and J usage is TRBJ1-5, with D unclear. The CDR3, as DNA: TGTGCCAGCAGCTTCAGCAAGAATCAGCCCCAGCATTTT. As protein: CASSFSKNQPQHF. Variable domain in full (rest from reference TRBV7-8 and TRBJ1-5): GAGVSQSPRYKVAKRGQDVALRCDPISGHVSLFWYQQALGQGPEFLTYFQNEAQLDKSGLPSDRFFAERPEGSVSTLKIQRTQQEDSAVYLCASSFSKNQPQHFGDGTRLSIL.